This is a list of T cell receptor beta chains from one sample in a study of shared clonotypes between healthy human individuals. The repertoire was sequenced with immunoSEQ multiplex PCR; TCRdb's copy has only in-frame clones and lacks some. Seen here are about 550,000 clones, just under 97% observed once, and the top ten hold 0.11%. The sample consisted of naive CD8+ T cells sorted from blood. All receptors come from a woman aged 25 to 45 in good health. CDR3s include the opening cysteine and the closing phenylalanine or tryptophan. Fields, in order: CDR3 protein, V gene.

CDR3: CASSLARNTGELFF
V: TRBV7-9

CDR3: CASSPGTSGSNEQFF
V: TRBV11-3

CDR3: CASSLVTGTSGYTDTQYF
V: TRBV5-1

CDR3: CASSKTSPPYNEQFF
V: TRBV21-1

CDR3: CASSYSIPWLSGELFF
V: TRBV6-5

CDR3: CASSPRGAYGNTIYF
V: TRBV27

CDR3: CASIGYSGNTIYF
V: TRBV19

CDR3: CAWSKGTDFSTYSNQPQHF
V: TRBV30

CDR3: CASSWGGETQYF
V: TRBV5-6

CDR3: CASSAGLAGSPYNEQFF
V: TRBV10-1

CDR3: CASSGWGADTQYF
V: TRBV6-1

CDR3: CASSLKFPRPWNTEAFF
V: TRBV28

CDR3: CASRAGVRGNQPQHF
V: TRBV2

CDR3: CASAQGAGGNQPQHF
V: TRBV7-3

CDR3: CAIGGGFTEAFF
V: TRBV19

CDR3: CASSSNYIAGAGGEQFF
V: TRBV7-8

CDR3: CASGGQGTGNEQYF
V: TRBV28

CDR3: CASRFEAFF
V: TRBV10-1

CDR3: CAWSVGTGGYGYTF
V: TRBV30

CDR3: CASSPRQGGNTEAFF
V: TRBV27

CDR3: CASSFFSFSSYNEQFF
V: TRBV28

CDR3: CASSPDRNSYEQYF
V: TRBV5-1

CDR3: CASSVAPTRLAATGELFF
V: TRBV9

CDR3: CASSSWQGVDYGYTF
V: TRBV19

CDR3: CASSLGSQNEQFF
V: TRBV5-6

CDR3: CASRNSGAVYNEQFF
V: TRBV2

CDR3: CASSLSNIREQYF
V: TRBV27

CDR3: CASSLMEGSSYEQYF
V: TRBV7-6

CDR3: CSVLLRLGDTQYF
V: TRBV29-1

CDR3: CASSLGLASGRYEQFF
V: TRBV13

CDR3: CASSLSTSLLYNEQFF
V: TRBV27

CDR3: CASSEGLLSNQPQHF
V: TRBV19

CDR3: CASNGTNTEAFF
V: TRBV6-1

CDR3: CASSLGTGNDEQYF
V: TRBV7-9

CDR3: CARSGGGGRETQYF
V: TRBV10-2

CDR3: CAMDYRGSYEQYF
V: TRBV5-1

CDR3: CASITGAPTDTQYF
V: TRBV28

CDR3: CASSQERVATGELFF
V: TRBV4-1

CDR3: CASSLAGTLVTEAFF
V: TRBV11-2

CDR3: CSATGTAVNYGYTF
V: TRBV29-1

CDR3: CASTTTGNTEAFF
V: TRBV6-1

CDR3: CASRVDRTQGTEAFF
V: TRBV2

CDR3: CASSHDREGGYTF
V: TRBV5-1

CDR3: CSVLTSGRTGAQETQYF
V: TRBV29-1

CDR3: CASSSGTSGGNEQFF
V: TRBV27

CDR3: CASREGVGEHTEAFF
V: TRBV2

CDR3: CASTDHTGELFF
V: TRBV2

CDR3: CASSLVSGTDTQYF
V: TRBV7-9